The 28 T cell receptor beta chains reported below all come from one sample, sequenced in a study of OX40 agonist ivuxolimab in advanced cancers. Assay used: immunoSEQ multiplex PCR; TCRdb lists only in-frame clones, some missing. The data hold 75,000 to 95,000 clones, with 80% to 90% observed a single time. The specimen was CD4+ or CD8+ T cells sorted from blood, collected in a trial of the OX40 agonist ivuxolimab. These TCRs come from an adult with an advanced solid tumor such as melanoma, head and neck, liver or kidney cancer.

This clone was seen just once. V usage is TRBV2 and J usage is TRBJ2-7; the D is unclear. The CDR3 extends over 13 amino acids. The germline V and J ends were trimmed by 4 bases and 2 bases, with 9 bases remaining between them. Germline CDR1 reads SNHLY; CDR2 reads FYNNEI. This CDR3 reads CASSVEATYEQYF. The CDR3 DNA reads as TGTGCCAGCAGTGTGGAAGCCACCTACGAGCAGTACTTC.

This chain links TRBV2 with TRBJ1-4, with TRBD1 identical over 9 bases. V trimming: 6 bases; J trimming: 6 bases; junction bases outside the gene matches: 2. There are 13 residues in the CDR3. Germline-derived CDR1 and CDR2 are SNHLY and FYNNEI. In DNA form, the CDR3 reads TGTGCCAGCAGCCGGACAGGGGATGAAAAACTGTTTTTT. Protein: CASSRTGDEKLFF.

The gene calls are TRBV2 and TRBJ2-1, with D perhaps TRBD2 (5 bases). CDR3 length equals 11 residues. Trimming removed 4 bases at V and 9 bases at J, with 7 bases between. Germline loops: CDR1 SNHLY, CDR2 FYNNEI. CDR3: CASSGEGEQFF. CDR3 in DNA: TGTGCCAGCAGTGGTGAGGGTGAGCAGTTCTTC.

This sequence joins TRBV6-6 and TRBJ1-2, with D tentatively TRBD1 (6 bases). V was pared by 6 bases and J by 4 bases, with 21 bases between. This CDR3 comprises 16 residues. Germline V CDR1 and CDR2: MNHNY, SVGAGI (reference sequence). The CDR3 loop is CASSNLIGGGSYGYTF. As DNA, the CDR3 is TGTGCCAGCAGCAACCTGATAGGGGGAGGGAGCTATGGCTACACCTTC.

The rearrangement joins TRBV10-3 to TRBJ2-7, with TRBD1 identical over 7 bases. After removal of 3 bases from V and 0 bases from J, the junction contained 5 bases not matched to a gene. CDR3 length equals 15 residues. Germline assignment: CDR1 ENHRY and CDR2 SYGVKD. CDR3 nucleotide sequence: TGTGCCATCAGTGATACAGGGGTCCCCTCCTACGAGCAGTACTTC. Its protein is CAISDTGVPSYEQYF.

V and J are TRBV6-1 and TRBJ2-7; D remains unclear. Trimming pared 1 base from V and 3 bases from J, leaving 10 bases between. The CDR3 extends over 14 amino acids. Germline CDR1 and CDR2: MNHNS and SASEGT. The CDR3 region is CASSEGPSGYEQYF. As DNA, the CDR3 is TGTGCCAGCAGTGAAGGTCCGTCCGGCTACGAGCAGTACTTC.

This chain links TRBV10-1 with TRBJ2-7; no reliable D call. This CDR3 has 12 amino acids. Trimming removed 10 bases at V and 1 base at J, with 11 bases between. CDR1 and CDR2 from the germline V gene are WNHNN and SYGVQD (reference sequence). The CDR3 DNA is TGCGCCATCGATCCGTGGTCCTACGAGCAGTACTTC. Its protein product is CAIDPWSYEQYF.

The chain links TRBV14 to TRBJ2-1, with D tentatively TRBD1 (6 bases). Looked up from germline, CDR1 is SGHDN and CDR2 is FVKESK. The V and J ends lost 3 bases and 2 bases respectively, with 11 bases between them. The CDR3 spans 15 residues. The CDR3 sequence: CASSQGHMPYNEQFF. The CDR3 DNA is TGTGCCAGCAGCCAGGGACATATGCCCTACAATGAGCAGTTCTTC.

The V gene is TRBV7-8, the J gene TRBJ1-5; TRBD1 is a possible D gene (5 bases). CDR1 SGHVS and CDR2 FQNEAQ come from the germline V gene. The ends were cut back, 5 bases at V and 1 base at J, with 15 bases in the middle. The CDR3 spans 16 residues. CDR3 in amino acids: CASSPSGRGSNQPQHF. The CDR3 DNA reads TGTGCCAGCAGCCCAAGCGGACGGGGCAGCAATCAGCCCCAGCATTTT.

This clone occurred once. This rearrangement joins TRBV7-8 to TRBJ1-1; 7 nucleotides align to TRBD1. The CDR3 length is 14 residues. The V segment lost 4 bases and the J segment 6 bases; nucleotides outside the gene matches: 8. Germline CDR1 and CDR2: SGHVS and FQNEAQ. The CDR3 here is CASSSRQGRSEAFF. In DNA form, the CDR3 reads TGTGCCAGCAGCTCCAGACAGGGCCGATCTGAAGCTTTCTTT.

The chain carries TRBV19 and TRBJ1-1; a possible D gene is TRBD1 (5 bases). V was shortened by 4 bases and J by 7 bases, with 10 bases between the two germline ends. The CDR3 covers 12 residues. Germline CDR1 reads LNHDA; CDR2 reads SQIVND (reference sequence). CDR3: CASSRFQGEAFF. The CDR3 nucleotides are TGTGCCAGTAGTAGGTTCCAGGGTGAAGCTTTCTTT.

In its sample, this clone was seen once. This rearrangement joins TRBV27 to TRBJ2-4, with D perhaps matching TRBD1 or TRBD2 (5 bases each). The V end was cut by 1 base, the J end by 1 base, with 11 bases between. The CDR3 contains 16 residues. Germline V lookup: CDR1 MNHEY, CDR2 SMNVEV (reference sequence). In nucleotides, the CDR3 is TGTGCCAGCAGTTTATATAGGGGAGCGGCCAAAAACATTCAGTACTTC. This sequence encodes CASSLYRGAAKNIQYF.

This chain links TRBV11-2 with TRBJ1-6, with 8 bases identical to TRBD1. Germline V gene sequence: CDR1 SGHAT, CDR2 FQNNGV. Trimming removed 5 bases from V and 1 base from J; junction bases left unmatched: 1. There are 15 residues in the CDR3. This CDR3 reads CASSGQGSYNSPLHF. The DNA of the CDR3 is TGTGCCAGCAGCGGACAGGGATCCTATAATTCACCCCTCCACTTT. Using reference TRBV11-2 and TRBJ1-6 for the parts outside the CDR3, the full variable domain is EAGVAQSPRYKIIEKRQSVAFWCNPISGHATLYWYQQILGQGPKLLIQFQNNGVVDDSQLPKDRFSAERLKGVDSTLKIQPAKLEDSAVYLCASSGQGSYNSPLHFGNGTRLTVT.

V usage is TRBV5-1 and J usage is TRBJ1-1, with TRBD1 as a possible D gene (5 bases). Germline CDR1 reads SGHRS; CDR2 reads YFSETQ. V was shortened by 5 bases and J by 4 bases, with 18 bases between the two germline ends. CDR3 length equals 15 residues. The CDR3 is CASRWEGRRGTEAFF. The CDR3 nucleotides are TGCGCCAGCAGATGGGAGGGGCGGAGGGGCACTGAAGCTTTCTTT.

This clone was detected only once. The J gene is TRBJ2-7, the V gene TRBV9, with 11 bases matching TRBD2. V shed 5 bases, J shed 6 bases, and the junction held 7 bases outside the gene matches. CDR1 and CDR2 (germline): SGDLS, YYNGEE. This CDR3 is 14 amino acids long. CDR3: CASRLAGGPVEQYF. As DNA, the CDR3 is TGTGCCAGCAGGTTAGCGGGAGGGCCGGTCGAGCAGTACTTC.

V and J are TRBV2 and TRBJ2-7, with 10 bases aligning to TRBD2. The CDR3 runs 15 residues. The V gene end was trimmed by 6 bases and the J gene end by 3 bases; junction bases not matched to a gene: 8. CDR1 and CDR2 (germline): SNHLY, FYNNEI. CDR3 protein: CASRPAGLARYEQYF. The CDR3 DNA follows: TGTGCCAGCAGACCGGCGGGACTAGCGCGCTACGAGCAGTACTTC.

The CDR3 bases are TGTGCCAGCAGCTTAGCAGTTCGGTACACCGGGGAGCTGTTTTTT. This codes for CASSLAVRYTGELFF. V gene TRBV7-6 combines with J gene TRBJ2-2; D remains unclear. V was pared by 0 bases and J by 3 bases, with 8 bases between. The germline V gene has CDR1 SGHVS and CDR2 FNYEAQ. CDR3 length equals 15 residues.

The V gene is TRBV6-6, the J gene TRBJ1-5; 8 bases are a match to TRBD1. V lost 5 bases to trimming and J lost 7 bases; unmatched junction nucleotides: 4. Germline V gives CDR1 MNHNY, CDR2 SVGAGI (reference sequence). The CDR3 has 13 residues. The CDR3 here is CASSQGALQPQHF. The CDR3 nucleotides are TGTGCCAGCAGTCAGGGGGCGTTGCAGCCCCAGCATTTT.

The gene calls are TRBV5-1 and TRBJ1-5; weak D call: TRBD1 (5 bases). The CDR3 spans 13 residues. Per the germline V gene, CDR1 is SGHRS and CDR2 is YFSETQ. Trimming shortened V by 0 bases and J by 11 bases, and 12 bases separated the two germline ends. DNA for the CDR3: TGCGCCAGCAGCTTGGAGGGGAATGGGGCCCAGCATTTT. It translates to CASSLEGNGAQHF.

The V and J genes are TRBV28 and TRBJ2-5; a weak D match, TRBD2 (6 bases). The CDR3 has 13 residues. The V end lost 7 bases, the J end lost 4 bases, and 13 bases lay between the germline ends. Germline loops: CDR1 MDHEN, CDR2 SYDVKM. CDR3 amino acids: CASTLTSRETQYF. Written as DNA, the CDR3 is TGTGCCAGCACCCTTACTAGCAGAGAGACCCAGTACTTC.

The chain combines TRBV5-1 with TRBJ2-7; possible D gene TRBD1, 6 bases. Germline V CDR1 and CDR2: SGHRS, YFSETQ. The CDR3 totals 13 residues. The V end lost 4 bases, the J end lost 9 bases, and 17 bases lay between the germline ends. CDR3 protein: CASSLNPLTGQYF. CDR3 DNA sequence: TGCGCCAGCAGCCTCAATCCCTTGACAGGGCAGTACTTC.

The chain couples TRBV29-1 to TRBJ2-3; TRBD2 agrees at 13 bases. The trim removed 4 bases at V and 5 bases at J, leaving 9 bases unmatched. The CDR3 runs to 16 residues. From germline, CDR1 is SQVTM and CDR2 ANQGSEA. This CDR3 is CSVVRTSGGGGDTQYF. The DNA for the CDR3 is TGCAGCGTTGTACGGACTAGCGGGGGTGGTGGAGATACGCAGTATTTT.

The chain couples TRBV5-1 to TRBJ2-1; 8 bases map to TRBD2. Germline assignment: CDR1 SGHRS and CDR2 YFSETQ. The ends lost 0 bases at V and 6 bases at J; junction bases unmatched: 5. The CDR3 totals 15 residues. As DNA, the CDR3 is TGCGCCAGCAGCTTGGATCGGGAGGGCCCCAATGAGCAGTTCTTC. Residues: CASSLDREGPNEQFF.

CDR3 sequence: CASSLAGTQYF. The CDR3 DNA reads TGTGCCAGCAGCTTGGCAGGGACCCAGTACTTC. The gene calls are TRBV5-8 and TRBJ2-5; D gene ambiguous. The V gene's germline CDR1 is SGHTS and CDR2 YDEGEE. The CDR3 has 11 amino acids. The V end lost 0 bases, the J end lost 7 bases, and 4 bases lay between the germline ends. The entire variable domain, with the rest obtained from reference TRBV5-8 and TRBJ2-5, is as follows: EAGVTQSPTHLIKTRGQQATLRCSPISGHTSVYWYQQALGLGLQFLLWYDEGEERNRGNFPPRFSGRQFPNYSSELNVNALELEDSALYLCASSLAGTQYFGPGTRLLVL.

This chain connects TRBV5-1 to TRBJ2-3, with D possibly matching TRBD2 (6 bases). The CDR3 is made up of 19 amino acids. V shed 2 bases and J shed 3 bases, with 25 bases lying between them. From germline, CDR1 is SGHRS and CDR2 YFSETQ. The CDR3 DNA reads TGCGCCAGCAGCTTCCGGCCCCCCCCCGGGAGTAGCTGGACAGATACGCAGTATTTT. Amino acids: CASSFRPPPGSSWTDTQYF. Combining the CDR3 with reference TRBV5-1 and TRBJ2-3 gives the whole variable domain KAGVTQTPRYLIKTRGQQVTLSCSPISGHRSVSWYQQTPGQGLQFLFEYFSETQRNKGNFPGRFSGRQFSNSRSEMNVSTLELGDSALYLCASSFRPPPGSSWTDTQYFGPGTRLTVL.

Only a few counts were recorded for this clone. The chain employs TRBV2 and TRBJ1-6; 7 nucleotides match TRBD1. The CDR3 loop spans 14 amino acids. Germline trimming cut 3 bases from V and 7 bases from J; bases unmatched to any gene: 3. Germline CDR1 and CDR2: SNHLY and FYNNEI. CDR3 amino acids: CASSEQGENSPLHF. The CDR3 nucleotides are TGTGCCAGCAGTGAGCAGGGGGAGAATTCACCCCTCCACTTT.

This rearrangement joins TRBV7-9 to TRBJ2-2, with TRBD1 matching 8 bases. V lost 3 bases and J lost 3; bases outside the gene matches: 0. This CDR3 contains 14 residues. The germline V gene has CDR1 SEHNR and CDR2 FQNEAQ (reference sequence). The CDR3 bases are TGTGCCAGCAGCTTGACAGGGGACACCGGGGAGCTGTTTTTT. It translates to CASSLTGDTGELFF.

The chain combines TRBV2 with TRBJ1-1, with 8 bases fitting TRBD1. CDR1 SNHLY and CDR2 FYNNEI come from the germline V gene. V shed 4 bases and J 5 bases; nucleotides not matched to a gene: 12. The CDR3 consists of 16 residues. The CDR3, as DNA: TGTGCCAGCAGTGGTCGACAGGGGACGAGGAAGACTGAAGCTTTCTTT. This encodes CASSGRQGTRKTEAFF. Drawing the rest from reference TRBV2 and TRBJ1-1, the complete variable domain is EPEVTQTPSHQVTQMGQEVILRCVPISNHLYFYWYRQILGQKVEFLVSFYNNEISEKSEIFDDQFSVERPDGSNFTLKIRSTKLEDSAMYFCASSGRQGTRKTEAFFGQGTRLTVV.